These 25 T cell receptor beta chains were sequenced from one sample in a study of cytomegalovirus exposure and HLA in healthy donors. PCR involved 60 Vbeta and 13 Jbeta primers. Generated by immunoSEQ multiplex PCR, the TCRdb table keeps only in-frame clones and is missing some. The table records roughly 150,000 clones, less than 85% of them present only once. What was sequenced was PBMCs. These receptors were collected from a woman aged 45-60 years in good health and CMV-seropositive.

Notes on this clone: One end of the junction is discordant with germline, which a read error may explain. The chain links TRBV2 to TRBJ2-7, with TRBD1 matching 8 bases. CDR3 length: 14 residues. Germline V gene data show CDR1 as SNHLY and CDR2 as FYNNEI. The CDR3 here is CASSDRQGADERYF. CDR3 DNA sequence: TGTGCCAGCAGTGATCGGCAGGGGGCCGACGAGCGGTACTTC.

This clone has more than one count but fewer than ten. The V gene is TRBV6-5, the J gene TRBJ2-1; 7 bases line up with TRBD1. J lost 7 bases, V lost 2 bases, and 5 bases had no gene match. CDR3 length equals 14 residues. Germline lookup yields CDR1 MNHEY and CDR2 SVGAGI. DNA of the CDR3: TGTGCCAGCAGTTACGGGACAGCAGGAAATGAGCAGTTCTTC. It translates to CASSYGTAGNEQFF.

The chain has TRBV6-5 and TRBJ2-7, with D possibly TRBD1 on 5 matching bases. V shed 0 bases and J shed 0 bases, with 12 bases lying between them. The CDR3 is 16 residues long. The germline gives CDR1 MNHEY, CDR2 SVGAGI. The CDR3 loop reads CASSYSKLGDSYEQYF. The CDR3 DNA reads TGTGCCAGCAGTTACTCGAAGTTAGGGGACTCCTACGAGCAGTACTTC.

The chain combines TRBV4-3 with TRBJ1-2; 10 positions match TRBD1. This CDR3 comprises 15 residues. V lost 0 bases to trimming and J lost 4 bases; unmatched junction nucleotides: 2. Germline CDR1 LGHNA, CDR2 YSLEER. The CDR3 DNA reads TGCGCCAGCAGCCAAGAGACAGGGGGCTTCTATGGCTACACCTTC. Translated, it gives CASSQETGGFYGYTF.

The chain is built from TRBV9 and TRBJ2-3; D perhaps matches TRBD2 (6 bases). Germline V gives CDR1 SGDLS, CDR2 YYNGEE. The V gene lost 3 bases and the J gene lost 5 bases, with 13 bases spanning the gap. The CDR3 totals 14 residues. CDR3 coding DNA: TGTGCCAGCAGCGCTATTTACGGGGGAGATACGCAGTATTTT. Its translation is CASSAIYGGDTQYF. The complete variable domain, with remaining parts taken from reference TRBV9 and TRBJ2-3, reads DSGVTQTPKHLITATGQRVTLRCSPRSGDLSVYWYQQSLDQGLQFLIQYYNGEERAKGNILERFSAQQFPDLHSELNLSSLELGDSALYFCASSAIYGGDTQYFGPGTRLTVL.

DNA for the CDR3: TGTGCCAGCAGCTTGGCCGGGGGAGGCTACACCTTC. Translated: CASSLAGGGYTF. The rearrangement joins TRBV5-6 to TRBJ1-2; a weak D match, TRBD1 (5 bases). This CDR3 contains 12 residues. V shed 0 bases and J shed 8 bases, with 8 bases lying between them. Germline CDR1 reads SGHDT; CDR2 reads YYEEEE.

In nucleotides, the CDR3 is TGCGCCAGCAGCGAGGGACAGGGAAGCAATGAGCAGTTCTTC. As protein: CASSEGQGSNEQFF. The chain is built from TRBV5-1 and TRBJ2-1, with TRBD1 identical over 9 bases. Germline trimming cut 4 bases from V and 6 bases from J; bases unmatched to any gene: 5. The CDR3 covers 14 residues. CDR1 and CDR2 from the germline V gene are SGHRS and YFSETQ.

V gene TRBV10-3 combines with J gene TRBJ1-1, with no clear D. The germline V gene has CDR1 ENHRY and CDR2 SYGVKD. The CDR3 sequence is 13 residues long. V lost 4 bases to trimming and J lost 1 base, with 7 bases between them. The CDR3 DNA is TGTGCCATCAGTGTAGAGGAGAACACTGAAGCTTTCTTT. Its translation: CAISVEENTEAFF.

The J gene is TRBJ2-1, the V gene TRBV7-2, with 7 bases lining up with TRBD2. Germline values: CDR1 SGHTA, CDR2 FQGNSA. V lost 5 bases and J lost 0; bases outside the gene matches: 4. This CDR3 contains 15 residues. The CDR3, as DNA: TGTGCCAGCAGCGAGCGGGGCTTCTCCTACAATGAGCAGTTCTTC. This translates into CASSERGFSYNEQFF. The whole variable domain, filled in from reference TRBV7-2 and TRBJ2-1, reads GAGVSQSPSNKVTEKGKDVELRCDPISGHTALYWYRQSLGQGLEFLIYFQGNSAPDKSGLPSDRFSAERTGGSVSTLTIQRTQQEDSAVYLCASSERGFSYNEQFFGPGTRLTVL.

About this clone itself: Other nucleotide sequences from this sample produce the same CDR3. The chain uses TRBV19 and TRBJ1-2; tentatively, D is TRBD1 (6 bases). Germline V gives CDR1 LNHDA, CDR2 SQIVND (reference sequence). Trimming removed 3 bases from V and 10 bases from J, with 15 bases in between. The CDR3 extends over 13 amino acids. DNA of the CDR3: TGTGCCAGTAGTATTGGTAGACAGGTGAACTACACCTTC. Translation gives CASSIGRQVNYTF.

The gene calls are TRBV7-9 and TRBJ2-7, with 7 bases lining up with TRBD2. The V gene end was trimmed by 10 bases and the J gene end by 0 bases; junction bases not matched to a gene: 0. Germline values: CDR1 SEHNR, CDR2 FQNEAQ (reference sequence). This CDR3 region has 11 residues. The CDR3 DNA is TGTGCCACGGGGGGCTCCTACGAGCAGTACTTC. As protein: CATGGSYEQYF. Looking up the rest from reference TRBV7-9 and TRBJ2-7 gives the full variable domain: DTGVSQNPRHKITKRGQNVTFRCDPISEHNRLYWYRQTLGQGPEFLTYFQNEAQLEKSRLLSDRFSAERPKGSFSTLEIQRTEQGDSAMYLCATGGSYEQYFGPGTRLTVT.

The chain links TRBV15 to TRBJ2-1; 8 nucleotides align to TRBD1. Germline-derived CDR1 and CDR2 are LNHNV and YYDKDF (reference sequence). The CDR3 contains 12 residues. The V and J ends lost 5 bases and 15 bases, in that order; junction bases with no gene match: 9. The CDR3 loop is CATSGGTGGWFF. CDR3 DNA: TGTGCCACCAGCGGTGGGACAGGTGGCTGGTTCTTC.

This chain links TRBV29-1 with TRBJ1-1; 7 nucleotides agree with TRBD1. This CDR3 has 14 amino acids. From germline, CDR1 is SQVTM and CDR2 ANQGSEA. J lost 1 base, V lost 7 bases, and 9 bases had no gene match. The CDR3 DNA follows: TGCAGCGCCAGAACCGGGACAGCGAACACTGAAGCTTTCTTT. This codes for CSARTGTANTEAFF.

V usage is TRBV4-3 and J usage is TRBJ1-5; D possibly corresponds to TRBD1 (6 bases). CDR1 and CDR2 from the germline V gene are LGHNA and YSLEER. The ends were cut back, 0 bases at V and 4 bases at J, with 16 bases in the middle. The CDR3 is 17 residues long. The CDR3: CASSQDFTGYWNQPQHF. The DNA of the CDR3 is TGCGCCAGCAGCCAAGACTTCACAGGGTACTGGAATCAGCCCCAGCATTTT.

The chain combines TRBV5-1 with TRBJ2-7; possible D gene TRBD2, 6 bases. The ends were cut back, 5 bases at V and 7 bases at J, with 16 bases in the middle. CDR1 and CDR2 from the germline V gene are SGHRS and YFSETQ. The CDR3 is 13 amino acids. The CDR3 DNA sequence: TGCGCCAGCAGTTCATTCGGAGGGGTAGAGCAGTACTTC. As protein: CASSSFGGVEQYF.

The chain employs TRBV27 and TRBJ1-2; TRBD1 aligns across 7 bases. Germline V CDR1 and CDR2: MNHEY, SMNVEV (reference sequence). J lost 5 bases, V lost 5 bases, and 11 bases had no gene match. CDR3 size: 15 residues. The CDR3 DNA sequence: TGTGCCAGCAGTCAAGACAGGGCTGGATGGTATGGCTACACCTTC. Protein sequence: CASSQDRAGWYGYTF.

This clone was seen a few times. The chain employs TRBV6-5 and TRBJ2-7; the D gene is possibly TRBD1 (6 bases). CDR3 size: 12 residues. Trimming cost V 9 bases and J 3 bases, with 12 bases left between them. The germline CDR1 and CDR2 sequences are MNHEY and SVGAGI. The CDR3 coding sequence is TGTGCCAGTAGAGGGACAAGCTACGAGCAGTACTTC. Encoded protein: CASRGTSYEQYF.

The CDR3 loop reads CASSLWTGNTGELFF. CDR3 bases: TGTGCCAGCAGTTTATGGACAGGGAACACCGGGGAGCTGTTTTTT. The gene calls are TRBV6-1 and TRBJ2-2; 7 nucleotides line up with TRBD1. V trimming: 5 bases; J trimming: 1 base; junction bases outside the gene matches: 4. Germline CDR1 MNHNS, CDR2 SASEGT. CDR3 length equals 15 residues.

This chain connects TRBV5-4 to TRBJ1-1, with a possible D match to TRBD1 (5 bases). Looked up from germline, CDR1 is SGHNT and CDR2 is YYREEE (reference sequence). Trimming pared 4 bases from V and 3 bases from J, leaving 16 bases between. This CDR3 region has 15 residues. As DNA, the CDR3 is TGTGCCAGCAGCGCCTTCCAGGGTGTGGACACTGAAGCTTTCTTT. Protein sequence: CASSAFQGVDTEAFF.

The chain combines TRBV27 with TRBJ2-1; TRBD1 might be the D (6 bases). The CDR3 has 15 residues. V lost 0 bases to trimming and J lost 6 bases, with 12 bases between them. Germline-derived CDR1 and CDR2 are MNHEY and SMNVEV (reference sequence). CDR3 region: CASSLSRGTVNEQFF. The DNA for the CDR3 is TGTGCCAGCAGTTTATCTAGGGGGACGGTCAATGAGCAGTTCTTC.

CDR3 sequence reads: CASTRAQGQNYGYTF. The CDR3 DNA sequence: TGTGCCAGCACTAGAGCACAGGGGCAAAACTATGGCTACACCTTC. The rearrangement uses TRBV2 and TRBJ1-2, with 7 positions matching TRBD1. With V trimmed by 7 bases and J by 2 bases, 10 bases remained unmatched. Germline loops: CDR1 SNHLY, CDR2 FYNNEI. The CDR3 extends over 15 amino acids.

This chain connects TRBV18 to TRBJ2-3; possible D gene TRBD2, 7 bases. The germline gives CDR1 KGHSH, CDR2 LQKENI. This CDR3 is 16 amino acids long. With 1 base removed from V and 3 bases from J, the gap between germline ends came to 14 bases. CDR3 nucleotides: TGTGCCAGCTCACCACTACACGGGGGGCAGACAGATACGCAGTATTTT. This codes for CASSPLHGGQTDTQYF.

The chain combines TRBV27 with TRBJ1-1; a weak D match, TRBD1 (6 bases). The length of the CDR3 is 14 residues. Trimming stripped 6 bases from V and 7 bases from J, with 18 bases between. Germline V gene data show CDR1 as MNHEY and CDR2 as SMNVEV (reference sequence). The chain's CDR3 is CASSLKTGYGEAFF. CDR3 sequence (DNA): TGTGCCAGCAGCCTTAAAACAGGGTACGGTGAAGCTTTCTTT.

This clone has only a few counts. The chain joins TRBV9 to TRBJ2-3; TRBD2 agrees at 8 bases. Germline assignment: CDR1 SGDLS and CDR2 YYNGEE. The V and J ends lost 0 bases and 6 bases, in that order; junction bases with no gene match: 12. The CDR3 is made up of 17 amino acids. In DNA form, the CDR3 reads TGTGCCAGCAGCGTAGAGGGTAGCGGGGTACTTCGGGATACGCAGTATTTT. This gives the protein CASSVEGSGVLRDTQYF.

The V and J genes are TRBV5-1 and TRBJ2-7; the D gene is possibly TRBD1 (6 bases). The CDR3 spans 14 residues. CDR1 and CDR2 (germline): SGHRS, YFSETQ. V lost 0 bases and J lost 5, with 12 bases in between. This CDR3 is CASSLDRVSDEQYF. In nucleotides, the CDR3 is TGCGCCAGCAGCTTGGACAGGGTGTCCGACGAGCAGTACTTC. The full variable domain, completed using reference TRBV5-1 and TRBJ2-7, is KAGVTQTPRYLIKTRGQQVTLSCSPISGHRSVSWYQQTPGQGLQFLFEYFSETQRNKGNFPGRFSGRQFSNSRSEMNVSTLELGDSALYLCASSLDRVSDEQYFGPGTRLTVT.